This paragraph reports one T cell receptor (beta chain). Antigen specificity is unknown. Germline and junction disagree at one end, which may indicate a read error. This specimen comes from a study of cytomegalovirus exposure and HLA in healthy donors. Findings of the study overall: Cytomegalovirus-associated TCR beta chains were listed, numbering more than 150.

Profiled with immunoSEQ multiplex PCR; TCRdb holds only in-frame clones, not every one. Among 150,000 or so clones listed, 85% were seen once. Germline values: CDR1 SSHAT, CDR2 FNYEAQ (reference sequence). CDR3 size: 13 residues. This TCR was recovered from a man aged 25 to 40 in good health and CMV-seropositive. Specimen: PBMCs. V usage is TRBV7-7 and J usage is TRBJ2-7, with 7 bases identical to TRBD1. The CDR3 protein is CASSLDRSYEQYF. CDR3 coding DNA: TGTGCTAGCAGCTTGGACAGGTCGTACGAGCAGTACTTC.